The T cell receptor (beta chain) described here comes from a study of blood T cell repertoires in COVID-19. Study overall: Collection of acute and convalescent COVID-19 samples took place in the United States, Italy and Spain. PBMCs, B-cell-depleted T cells, or T cells provided the cDNA or gDNA that made up the material.

Per the study methods: From reference gene primer amplification, estimates of nucleated cell counts were derived. Some clones are missing from TCRdb's copy, which holds only in-frame ones; the method was immunoSEQ multiplex PCR. V and J calls and clone size are given by that table; D and trimming were obtained from the DNA. Of about 350,000 clones in the sample, roughly 90% are singletons; the top ten hold over 3.5%. V lost 3 bases and J 0 bases, leaving 10 bases between the germline ends. The germline V gene encodes CDR1 WNHNN and CDR2 SYGVQD (reference sequence). There are 15 residues in the CDR3. A Seattle source enrolled patients during active infection and followed them longitudinally.

The origin of this receptor is a woman aged 55-70 years with COVID-19, enrolled during active disease. The material sequenced was peripheral blood. This chain links TRBV10-1 with TRBJ2-3; D gene uncertain. CDR3 sequence reads: CASSDSQRSTDTQYF. The CDR3 nucleotides read TGCGCCAGCAGTGACTCCCAGCGTAGCACAGATACGCAGTATTTT.